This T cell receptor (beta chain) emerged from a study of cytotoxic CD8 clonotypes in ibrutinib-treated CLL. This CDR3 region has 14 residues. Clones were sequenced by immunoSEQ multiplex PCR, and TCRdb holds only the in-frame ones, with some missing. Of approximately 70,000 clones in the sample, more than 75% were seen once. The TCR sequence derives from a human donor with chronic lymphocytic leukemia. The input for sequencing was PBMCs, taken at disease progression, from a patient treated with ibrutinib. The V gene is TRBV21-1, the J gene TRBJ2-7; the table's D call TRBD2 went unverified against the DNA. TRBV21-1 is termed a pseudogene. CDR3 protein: CASSKKGEEYEQYF. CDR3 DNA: TGTGCCAGCAGCAAAAAAGGGGAGGAGTACGAGCAGTACTTC.